A single sample is the source of the 26 T cell receptor beta chains below, sequenced in a study of regulatory T cells in long-lasting Graves disease. Time point in this sample: newly diagnosed GD, antithyroid drugs for less than 3 months. Making the TCR library involved RNA that had been extracted from PBMCs. Through Arm-PCR of CDR3 regions and iRepertoire HTBI primers, TCR beta libraries were built. TCRdb passed the multiplex PCR reads through MiXCR, listing each CDR3 protein once. The repertoire holds 520,000 or so distinct CDR3 sequences, with 12% as singletons. The same sample was also used in a study of T cells in Graves' hyperthyroidism and ophthalmopathy.

The sample in question was peripheral blood mononuclear cells (PBMCs), obtained at new diagnosis, from a patient treated with antithyroid drugs. These receptors all stem from a woman under 40 with Graves disease.

This clonotype has only a few counts. The J gene is TRBJ1-5, the V gene TRBV7-2; D is possibly TRBD1 (6 bases). Trimming took off 5 bases at V and 4 bases at J, with 18 bases between the two ends. The CDR3 runs to 16 residues. CDR1 SGHTA and CDR2 FQGNSA come from the germline V gene. CDR3 sequence reads: CASSKAARGRNQPQHF. Written as DNA, the CDR3 is TGTGCCAGCAGCAAAGCGGCCAGGGGTAGGAATCAGCCCCAGCATTTT.

This clonotype was counted ten times or more. The chain links TRBV7-8 to TRBJ2-7; D possibly corresponds to TRBD2 (6 bases). Per germline, CDR1 SGHVS and CDR2 FQNEAQ. This CDR3 spans 12 amino acids. The germline V and J ends were trimmed by 3 bases and 7 bases, with 10 bases remaining between them. CDR3 protein: CASSLEGREQYF. The CDR3, as DNA: TGTGCCAGCAGCTTGGAGGGAAGGGAGCAGTACTTC.

This clonotype appeared many times. The rearrangement uses TRBV28 and TRBJ1-2, with D possibly being TRBD1 (6 bases). V was trimmed by 3 bases and J by 3 bases, leaving 11 bases between them. The CDR3 is 14 residues long. Looked up from germline, CDR1 is MDHEN and CDR2 is SYDVKM. DNA of the CDR3: TGTGCCAGCAGTTTTATAGGGGGTGACTATGGCTACACCTTC. It codes for CASSFIGGDYGYTF.

Many counts were recorded for this clonotype. V usage is TRBV2 and J usage is TRBJ2-7, with a possible D match to TRBD2 (5 bases). The length of the CDR3 is 16 residues. Germline assignment: CDR1 SNHLY and CDR2 FYNNEI. Trimming took 3 bases from V and 5 from J, leaving 20 bases between them. The CDR3 sequence is CASSDNHLTGSNEQYF. The CDR3 DNA is TGTGCCAGCAGTGATAACCATTTGACGGGGAGCAACGAGCAGTACTTC. The complete variable domain, with remaining parts taken from reference TRBV2 and TRBJ2-7, reads EPEVTQTPSHQVTQMGQEVILRCVPISNHLYFYWYRQILGQKVEFLVSFYNNEISEKSEIFDDQFSVERPDGSNFTLKIRSTKLEDSAMYFCASSDNHLTGSNEQYFGPGTRLTVT.

This clonotype was recorded many times. CDR3 DNA sequence: TGTGCCTGGAGGCAACTAGTGACCTACGGGGAGCTGTTTTTT. Translated: CAWRQLVTYGELFF. V and J are TRBV30 and TRBJ2-2, with D possibly being TRBD2 (5 bases). Trimming took off 3 bases at V and 7 bases at J, with 15 bases between the two ends. CDR3 size: 14 residues. Germline CDR1 and CDR2: GTSNPN and SVGIG (reference sequence). Combining the CDR3 with reference TRBV30 and TRBJ2-2 gives the whole variable domain SQTIHQWPATLVQPVGSPLSLECTVEGTSNPNLYWYRQAAGRGLQLLFYSVGIGQISSEVPQNLSASRPQDRQFILSSKKLLLSDSGFYLCAWRQLVTYGELFFGEGSRLTVL.

The V and J genes are TRBV11-3 and TRBJ2-1; 12 nucleotides agree with TRBD2. The V gene end was trimmed by 4 bases and the J gene end by 9 bases; junction bases not matched to a gene: 19. CDR1 SGHNT and CDR2 YENEEA come from the germline V gene. There are 19 residues in the CDR3. The CDR3 protein is CASSSPASSGRAAYIEQFF. CDR3 DNA: TGTGCCAGCAGCTCACCCGCCTCTAGCGGGAGGGCCGCATATATTGAGCAGTTCTTC.

This clonotype was seen only a few times. This chain connects TRBV7-9 to TRBJ2-2; 8 nucleotides align to TRBD2. This CDR3 is built from 15 residues. The germline CDR1 and CDR2 sequences are SEHNR and FQNEAQ (reference sequence). V lost 5 bases and J lost 3; bases outside the gene matches: 5. CDR3: CASSRLTSDTGELFF. DNA of the CDR3: TGTGCCAGCAGCCGACTGACTAGCGACACCGGGGAGCTGTTTTTT.

This clonotype was seen at least ten times. This chain connects TRBV18 to TRBJ2-5; the match to TRBD2 covers 13 bases. The germline V gene encodes CDR1 KGHSH and CDR2 LQKENI. This CDR3 spans 18 amino acids. The trim removed 3 bases at V and 5 bases at J, leaving 12 bases unmatched. The CDR3 region has the DNA TGTGCCAGCTCACCGCCTCCGGGACTAGCGGGGAACAGGGAGACCCAGTACTTC. Translation: CASSPPPGLAGNRETQYF.

This clonotype occurred many times. V is TRBV2 and J is TRBJ1-5, with 7 bases lining up with TRBD1. The J segment lost 4 bases and the V segment lost 6 bases, leaving 15 bases of the junction unmatched. Germline assignment: CDR1 SNHLY and CDR2 FYNNEI. This CDR3 spans 17 amino acids. The CDR3 DNA reads TGTGCCAGCAGACAGCGGGACAGCCTTCTCTTAAATCAGCCCCAGCATTTT. Translated, it gives CASRQRDSLLLNQPQHF.

This clonotype occurred many times. The chain couples TRBV29-1 to TRBJ2-5, with no clear D. CDR1 and CDR2 (germline): SQVTM, ANQGSEA. The V end was cut by 7 bases, the J end by 5 bases, with 17 bases between. The CDR3 loop spans 13 amino acids. CDR3 in DNA: TGCAGCGCGCAATTCTACAGATGGGAGACCCAGTACTTC. Residues: CSAQFYRWETQYF. Full variable domain (outside the CDR3, taken from reference TRBV29-1 and TRBJ2-5): SAVISQKPSRDICQRGTSLTIQCQVDSQVTMMFWYRQQPGQSLTLIATANQGSEATYESGFVIDKFPISRPNLTFSTLTVSNMSPEDSSIYLCSAQFYRWETQYFGPGTRLLVL.

This clonotype was recorded many times. This chain links TRBV30 with TRBJ2-1; 8 bases are shared with TRBD2. V lost 3 bases and J lost 2; bases outside the gene matches: 9. The CDR3 is 16 amino acids. Germline V gives CDR1 GTSNPN, CDR2 SVGIG (reference sequence). CDR3 nucleotides: TGTGCCTGGAGAGCCCCGGTCGGGAGGGCCTACAATGAGCAGTTCTTC. As protein: CAWRAPVGRAYNEQFF. Together with reference TRBV30 and TRBJ2-1, the CDR3 gives the full variable domain: SQTIHQWPATLVQPVGSPLSLECTVEGTSNPNLYWYRQAAGRGLQLLFYSVGIGQISSEVPQNLSASRPQDRQFILSSKKLLLSDSGFYLCAWRAPVGRAYNEQFFGPGTRLTVL.

This clonotype was found many times. The V gene is TRBV20-1, the J gene TRBJ2-1; the D gene is possibly TRBD2 (5 bases). Per germline, CDR1 DFQATT and CDR2 SNEGSKA (reference sequence). V dropped 1 base and J dropped 4 bases, with 14 bases sitting between them. The CDR3 is 15 residues long. The CDR3 reads CSARGRQSGYNEQFF. The CDR3 coding sequence is TGCAGTGCTAGAGGTCGCCAAAGCGGATACAATGAGCAGTTCTTC.

This clonotype was counted at least ten times. V and J are TRBV27 and TRBJ1-5; 9 bases agree with TRBD1. Germline V CDR1 and CDR2: MNHEY, SMNVEV (reference sequence). V lost 4 bases and J lost 0; bases outside the gene matches: 1. The CDR3 is 15 amino acids. The CDR3 coding sequence is TGTGCCAGCAGTTGGACAGGGGATAGCAATCAGCCCCAGCATTTT. Protein product: CASSWTGDSNQPQHF.

This clonotype was picked up a small number of times. Written as DNA, the CDR3 is TGCAGTGCTAGACACACCGGGACTAGTCCCCACGAGCAGTACTTC. Its translation is CSARHTGTSPHEQYF. The genes are TRBV20-1 and TRBJ2-7, with 8 nucleotides matching TRBD2. The CDR3 contains 15 residues. Germline loops: CDR1 DFQATT, CDR2 SNEGSKA (reference sequence). The junction had 11 bases not matched to a gene; V was cut back by 2 bases and J by 5 bases.

This clonotype was observed at least ten times. V and J are TRBV6-1 and TRBJ1-2, with 7 bases fitting TRBD1. Germline V gives CDR1 MNHNS, CDR2 SASEGT. The CDR3 covers 13 residues. After removal of 5 bases from V and 8 bases from J, the junction contained 8 bases not matched to a gene. The CDR3 DNA reads as TGTGCCAGCAGTAGACGACAGGGATCCGGCTACACCTTC. This sequence encodes CASSRRQGSGYTF.

This chain joins TRBV10-2 and TRBJ2-5; 14 nucleotides match TRBD2. Trimming cost V 7 bases and J 3 bases; bases outside gene matches: 4. Germline values: CDR1 WSHSY, CDR2 SAAADI. This CDR3 region has 15 residues. The CDR3: CASTQTSGREETQYF. The CDR3 nucleotides are TGCGCCAGCACTCAGACTAGCGGGAGGGAAGAGACCCAGTACTTC.

This clonotype was detected many times. The chain employs TRBV29-1 and TRBJ2-3; possibly TRBD1 or TRBD2 for D (5 bases each). The length of the CDR3 is 16 residues. The V gene's germline CDR1 is SQVTM and CDR2 ANQGSEA. V lost 2 bases and J lost 5, with 20 bases in between. The CDR3 nucleotides are TGCAGCGTTGAAAAGAGTTGGGGACCAAATCGAGATACGCAGTATTTT. This gives the protein CSVEKSWGPNRDTQYF.

This clonotype was observed many times. The J gene is TRBJ1-1, the V gene TRBV12-3 or TRBV12-4; possibly TRBD1 for D (5 bases). Between the trimmed V and J ends, which lost 4 bases and 5 bases, there was a span of 8 bases. This CDR3 contains 12 residues. The CDR3: CASSSTATEAFF. The CDR3 DNA reads TGTGCCAGCAGTTCGACAGCAACTGAAGCTTTCTTT.

There are a few counts of this clonotype. One junction end disagrees with the germline gene, perhaps due to a read error. V usage is TRBV11-2 and J usage is TRBJ2-7; the D call may be TRBD1 or TRBD2 (5 bases each). The CDR3 is 15 residues long. The germline V gene has CDR1 SGHAT and CDR2 FQNNGV. The CDR3 here is CASSPPRLGPYEQYF. The CDR3 DNA reads as TGCGCCAGCAGCCCACCAAGACTGGGACCCTACGAGCAGTACTTC. The whole variable domain, filled in from reference TRBV11-2 and TRBJ2-7, reads EAGVAQSPRYKIIEKRQSVAFWCNPISGHATLYWYQQILGQGPKLLIQFQNNGVVDDSQLPKDRFSAERLKGVDSTLKIQPAKLEDSAVYLCASSPPRLGPYEQYFGPGTRLTVT.

This clonotype was counted a few times. V gene TRBV3-1 combines with J gene TRBJ2-2, with 7 bases lining up with TRBD2. The length of the CDR3 is 15 residues. The trim removed 5 bases at V and 5 bases at J, leaving 8 bases unmatched. The V gene's germline CDR1 is LGHDT and CDR2 YNNKEL (reference sequence). CDR3 region: CASSKVGGMTGELFF. In DNA, the CDR3 is TGTGCCAGCAGCAAGGTCGGGGGGATGACCGGGGAGCTGTTTTTT.

Many counts were recorded for this clonotype. The chain recombines TRBV11-2 with TRBJ1-1; TRBD1 is a possible D gene (5 bases). V lost 7 bases and J lost 0, with 24 bases in between. The V gene's germline CDR1 is SGHAT and CDR2 FQNNGV. This CDR3 has 18 amino acids. CDR3 sequence reads: CASTPSPHSGAMNTEAFF. The CDR3 nucleotides read TGTGCCAGCACCCCGAGCCCGCATAGTGGGGCCATGAACACTGAAGCTTTCTTT.

This clonotype was recorded at least ten times. The rearrangement joins TRBV30 to TRBJ1-1; the D is unclear. With 5 bases removed from V and 4 bases from J, the gap between germline ends came to 14 bases. Germline V CDR1 and CDR2: GTSNPN, SVGIG (reference sequence). The CDR3 consists of 13 residues. CDR3 nucleotides: TGTGCCTGGCAACTATCCGGGAGCACTGAAGCTTTCTTT. Translation: CAWQLSGSTEAFF.

This clonotype was observed many times. The gene calls are TRBV28 and TRBJ1-5, with 11 bases fitting TRBD1. The CDR3 totals 15 residues. Per germline, CDR1 MDHEN and CDR2 SYDVKM. J was trimmed by 3 bases and V by 6 bases; bases with no gene match: 4. The CDR3 DNA reads TGTGCCAGCAGGCTGGACAGGGGGCACAATCAGCCCCAGCATTTT. Residues: CASRLDRGHNQPQHF.

This clonotype was detected ten times or more. The chain carries TRBV12-3 or TRBV12-4 and TRBJ1-4, with 9 bases that match TRBD1. The CDR3 is made up of 14 amino acids. J gave up 10 bases and V 5 bases, and 8 bases lay outside the gene matches. DNA for the CDR3: TGTGCCAGCAGTGTCCGGGACAGGGAGGGAAAACTGTTTTTT. Its protein is CASSVRDREGKLFF.

The V gene is TRBV10-3, the J gene TRBJ2-7; possible D gene TRBD1, 9 bases. Looked up from germline, CDR1 is ENHRY and CDR2 is SYGVKD. Trimming cost V 4 bases and J 2 bases, with 18 bases left between them. The CDR3 has 16 residues. As DNA, the CDR3 is TGTGCCATCAGTGTCGGGGGGGGACAGGGCCCCTACGAGCAGTACTTC. It yields the protein CAISVGGGQGPYEQYF.

This clonotype turned up a few times. A read error may account for a junction end that differs from germline. The chain uses TRBV11-2 and TRBJ2-3, with 9 bases identical to TRBD2. The CDR3 spans 18 residues. Germline assignment: CDR1 SGHAT and CDR2 FQNNGV. Here the CDR3 reads CASSQDPLAGARVHTQYF. The CDR3 DNA follows: TGCGCCAGCAGCCAAGATCCTTTAGCGGGAGCCCGTGTGCATACGCAGTATTTT.